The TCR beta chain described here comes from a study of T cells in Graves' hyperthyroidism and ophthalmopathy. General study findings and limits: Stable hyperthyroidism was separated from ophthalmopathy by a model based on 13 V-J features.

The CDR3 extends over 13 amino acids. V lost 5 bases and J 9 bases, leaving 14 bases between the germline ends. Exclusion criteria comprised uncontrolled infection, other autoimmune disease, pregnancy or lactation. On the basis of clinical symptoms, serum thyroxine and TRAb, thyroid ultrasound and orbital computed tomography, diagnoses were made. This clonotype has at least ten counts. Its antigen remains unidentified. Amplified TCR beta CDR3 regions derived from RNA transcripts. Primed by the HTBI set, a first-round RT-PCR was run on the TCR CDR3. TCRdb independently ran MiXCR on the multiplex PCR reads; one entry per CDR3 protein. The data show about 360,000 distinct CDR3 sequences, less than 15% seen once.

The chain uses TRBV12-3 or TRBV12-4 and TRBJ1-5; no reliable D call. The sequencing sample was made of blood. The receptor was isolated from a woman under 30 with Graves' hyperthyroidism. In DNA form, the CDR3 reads TGTGCCAGCAGTGCCGCCGTGGTTGCGCCCCAGCATTTT. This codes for CASSAAVVAPQHF.